Detailed here is one T cell receptor beta chain. This record comes from a study of T cell changes during pregnancy in multiple sclerosis. Generated by immunoSEQ multiplex PCR, the TCRdb table keeps only in-frame clones and is missing some. Altogether 30,000 or so clones are present, under 95% being singletons, with the ten largest covering 0.43%. In germline, CDR1 is SEHNR, CDR2 FQNEAQ (reference sequence). Trimming took off 5 bases at V and 4 bases at J, with 15 bases between the two ends. The CDR3 is 14 residues long. This clonotype was sampled from a female donor with multiple sclerosis, enrolled in a pregnancy study. This sequence joins TRBV7-9 and TRBJ2-7; no clear D gene. This sample comprised CD4+ T cells from peripheral blood mononuclear cells, obtained after pregnancy. CDR3 bases: TGTGCCAGCAGCCTCACCCTGTCCGGGTACGAGCAGTACTTC. Translation: CASSLTLSGYEQYF.